The present T cell receptor (beta chain) was sequenced within a study of post-analysis software for immune sequencing data. Study at large: Included among the disease courses, which were recorded for the cohort, were relapsing-remitting, secondary progressive and progressive-relapsing multiple sclerosis.

Tagging with unique molecular identifiers was a feature of the TCR beta cDNA libraries. TCRdb analysed the PCR reads with MiXCR anew, one entry per CDR3 protein. The sample yields about 500,000 distinct CDR3 sequences, nearly 45% seen once. The sequence was obtained from a girl between 5 and 17 years old with multiple sclerosis. Sequencing was carried out using blood.

The CDR3 reads CASTRGLSDTQYF. In DNA, the CDR3 is TGTGCCAGCACAAGGGGGCTATCGGATACGCAGTATTTT. The J gene is TRBJ2-3, the V gene TRBV6-6; 7 nucleotides align to TRBD1. CDR1 MNHNY and CDR2 SVGAGI come from the germline V gene (reference sequence). J lost 6 bases, V lost 7 bases, and 7 bases had no gene match. The CDR3 runs to 13 residues.